Listed here are 30 T cell receptor beta chains from one sample, sequenced in a study of T cells in Graves' hyperthyroidism and ophthalmopathy (dated by TCRdb to between 2018 and 2020). Libraries were made using multiplex PCR. The reads were generated on an Illumina HiSeq 2000. The TCR beta CDR3 regions were amplified from RNA transcripts. A first-round RT-PCR of the TCR CDR3 used the HTBI primer set with the Qiagen OneStep RT-PCR kit. TCRdb cleaned the public reads at Q25 with fastp, built clones with MiXCR and kept in-frame beta chains. Duplicate CDR3 protein sequences are folded into a single record with the most common DNA and genes. For this sample the table gives around 700,000 distinct CDR3 sequences, of which roughly a sixth were detected only once. Together, the top ten hold roughly 17% of the sample. Sequences were obtained from blood. These receptors came from a woman between 50 and 59 years old with Graves' hyperthyroidism that later progressed to Graves' ophthalmopathy.

This clonotype was detected ten times or more. The chain uses TRBV19 and TRBJ1-1; a weak D match, TRBD1 (5 bases). CDR3 length equals 14 residues. Per germline, CDR1 LNHDA and CDR2 SQIVND (reference sequence). Trimming removed 9 bases from V and 2 bases from J, with 16 bases in between. The CDR3 region is CASRDGQGNTEAFF. Written as DNA, the CDR3 is TGTGCCAGCAGAGACGGACAAGGAAACACTGAAGCTTTCTTT.

The rearrangement uses TRBV10-2 and TRBJ1-2; perhaps TRBD1 as D (6 bases). Looked up from germline, CDR1 is WSHSY and CDR2 is SAAADI. Trimming stripped 2 bases from V and 5 bases from J, with 18 bases between. The CDR3 runs to 16 residues. The CDR3 DNA reads as TGCGCCAGCAGTGAGATGACAGGCGCTAGGGATTATGGCTACACCTTC. It yields the protein CASSEMTGARDYGYTF.

This clonotype was seen a handful of times. V usage is TRBV6-2 or TRBV6-3 and J usage is TRBJ1-5; TRBD1 agrees at 8 bases. With V trimmed by 6 bases and J by 6 bases, 7 bases remained unmatched. The V gene's germline CDR1 is MNHEY and CDR2 SVGEGT. This CDR3 contains 14 residues. CDR3 loop: CASRPRTGSQPQHF. The CDR3 coding sequence is TGTGCCAGCAGACCTCGGACAGGGAGTCAGCCCCAGCATTTT.

This clonotype was found many times. The chain carries TRBV6-6 and TRBJ2-3, with 16 bases aligning to TRBD2. This CDR3 is 19 amino acids long. The germline V gene encodes CDR1 MNHNY and CDR2 SVGAGI (reference sequence). Trimming took 0 bases from V and 4 from J; bases not matched to a gene: 7. CDR3 DNA sequence: TGTGCCAGCAGTTACTCAGGGACTAGCGGGGGGGCAAGTGCAGATACGCAGTATTTT. Its translation is CASSYSGTSGGASADTQYF.

This clonotype appeared many times. The chain carries TRBV12-3 or TRBV12-4 and TRBJ2-7; 8 nucleotides match TRBD1. V was pared by 6 bases and J by 7 bases, with 8 bases of the junction left unmatched. CDR3 length: 13 residues. CDR3 nucleotides: TGTGCCAGCAGGATACAGGGGGTTTGGGAGCAGTACTTC. It yields the protein CASRIQGVWEQYF.

The chain combines TRBV7-3 with TRBJ2-3, with 10 positions matching TRBD1. The CDR3 spans 15 residues. Per the germline V gene, CDR1 is SGHTA and CDR2 is FQGTGA. V lost 5 bases, J lost 2 bases, and 4 bases stayed unmatched. Here the CDR3 reads CASSTDRGTTDTQYF. The CDR3 DNA follows: TGTGCCAGCAGCACGGACAGGGGGACCACAGATACGCAGTATTTT. Full variable domain (remainder filled in from reference TRBV7-3 and TRBJ2-3): GAGVSQTPSNKVTEKGKYVELRCDPISGHTALYWYRQSLGQGPEFLIYFQGTGAADDSGLPNDRFFAVRPEGSVSTLKIQRTERGDSAVYLCASSTDRGTTDTQYFGPGTRLTVL.

This clonotype appeared many times. V is TRBV20-1 and J is TRBJ2-7; a weak D match, TRBD2 (7 bases). The germline CDR1 and CDR2 sequences are DFQATT and SNEGSKA (reference sequence). With 6 bases removed from V and 5 bases from J, the gap between germline ends came to 23 bases. The CDR3 runs 15 residues. The CDR3 spells CSADGEGGSNDEQYF. The CDR3 DNA sequence: TGCAGTGCCGACGGCGAGGGGGGGAGTAACGACGAGCAGTACTTC.

The chain couples TRBV10-1 to TRBJ2-3, with a tentative D call TRBD2 (5 bases). The germline V and J ends were trimmed by 1 base and 2 bases, with 13 bases remaining between them. The CDR3 length is 16 residues. Per the germline V gene, CDR1 is WNHNN and CDR2 is SYGVQD (reference sequence). The CDR3 nucleotides are TGCGCCAGCAGTGAGTTGCCGGGGTCGGTCACAGATACGCAGTATTTT. Its protein product is CASSELPGSVTDTQYF.

The chain employs TRBV25-1 and TRBJ1-2, with D possibly being TRBD1 (6 bases). CDR3 length equals 14 residues. Germline values: CDR1 MGHDK, CDR2 SYGVNS. Trimming took 1 base from V and 6 from J, leaving 12 bases between them. CDR3 nucleotide sequence: TGTGCCAGCAGTGAATTTATAGGGGGTAATGGCTACACCTTC. Protein: CASSEFIGGNGYTF.

A few counts support this clonotype. The gene calls are TRBV10-3 and TRBJ1-2; no clear D gene. The ends were cut back, 0 bases at V and 4 bases at J, with 3 bases in the middle. This CDR3 region has 12 residues. Germline V gene lookup returns CDR1 ENHRY and CDR2 SYGVKD. The CDR3 is CAISESAYGYTF. The CDR3 DNA is TGTGCCATCAGTGAGTCGGCCTATGGCTACACCTTC.

The chain joins TRBV19 to TRBJ1-2, with D possibly TRBD1 on 5 matching bases. Trimming removed 3 bases from V and 1 base from J, with 9 bases in between. CDR1 is LNHDA and CDR2 is SQIVND in the germline V gene (reference sequence). This CDR3 spans 14 amino acids. CDR3 DNA sequence: TGTGCCAGTAGTATCGCCAGGGATAACTATGGCTACACCTTC. It specifies CASSIARDNYGYTF.

The table lists this clonotype with many counts. The chain is built from TRBV18 and TRBJ1-1; D is uncertain. Germline V gene sequence: CDR1 KGHSH, CDR2 LQKENI. V gave up 3 bases and J gave up 1 base, with 12 bases separating them. The CDR3 runs to 15 residues. The CDR3 protein is CASSPPWAQNTEAFF. DNA of the CDR3: TGTGCCAGCTCACCCCCTTGGGCCCAGAACACTGAAGCTTTCTTT.

In this sample, this clonotype turned up once. CDR3 nucleotide sequence: TGTGCCAGCAGTCGGGCCAGGGAGTCGCGCTCTGGAAACACCATATATTTT. Translating it yields CASSRARESRSGNTIYF. The rearrangement joins TRBV6-2 or TRBV6-3 to TRBJ1-3; D perhaps matches TRBD1 (5 bases). CDR3 length equals 17 residues. V gave up 5 bases and J gave up 0 bases, with 17 bases separating them. Looked up from germline, CDR1 is MNHEY and CDR2 is SVGEGT.

Concerning this clonotype itself: Compared with germline, one end of the junction differs, possibly owing to a read error. The chain carries TRBV15 and TRBJ2-2; 10 nucleotides match TRBD1. Germline V gene lookup returns CDR1 LNHNV and CDR2 YYDKDF (reference sequence). This CDR3 comprises 17 residues. The CDR3 protein is CATSRDQGQGYTVELFF. The DNA of the CDR3 is TGTGCCACCAGCAGAGATCAGGGACAGGGGTACACCGTGGAGCTGTTTTTT.

The J gene is TRBJ2-6, the V gene TRBV5-4, with D tentatively TRBD1 (6 bases). The CDR3 runs to 20 residues. Germline V gene sequence: CDR1 SGHNT, CDR2 YYREEE (reference sequence). Trimming took 1 base from V and 3 from J, leaving 23 bases between them. The CDR3 loop reads CASSLRPPAGPGDGANVLTF. The CDR3 DNA reads TGTGCCAGCAGCTTGCGGCCCCCTGCCGGCCCAGGGGATGGGGCCAACGTCCTGACTTTC.

This clonotype was seen many times. The chain links TRBV7-6 to TRBJ1-5, with a tentative D call TRBD1 (6 bases). This CDR3 contains 13 residues. Germline loops: CDR1 SGHVS, CDR2 FNYEAQ. The V gene lost 4 bases and the J gene lost 7 bases, with 11 bases spanning the gap. The CDR3 DNA is TGTGCCAGCAGCTCAGGGGTGGACCAGCCCCAGCATTTT. Translating it yields CASSSGVDQPQHF.

The J gene is TRBJ1-1, the V gene TRBV10-1; D perhaps matches TRBD1 (5 bases). Per the germline V gene, CDR1 is WNHNN and CDR2 is SYGVQD (reference sequence). The CDR3 consists of 15 residues. Trimming removed 3 bases from V and 1 base from J, with 12 bases in between. In DNA, the CDR3 is TGCGCCAGCAGTGATGGGGGGAGTACGAACACTGAAGCTTTCTTT. Translated, it gives CASSDGGSTNTEAFF.

This clonotype was counted only a few times. Mismatch with germline at one junction end may stem from a read error. The gene calls are TRBV2 and TRBJ2-2, with 7 bases that match TRBD1. In germline, CDR1 is SNHLY, CDR2 FYNNEI. The CDR3 runs 15 residues. The CDR3 loop is CASSWDSSNIGELFF. Here the CDR3 DNA reads TGTGCCAGCAGTTGGGACAGCTCGAACATCGGGGAGCTGTTTTTT.

This clonotype came up many times. The chain links TRBV5-8 to TRBJ1-1; D is undetermined. CDR1 is SGHTS and CDR2 is YDEGEE in the germline V gene. Deletions cut 6 bases from V and 1 base from J, with 16 bases between. The CDR3 contains 15 residues. Written as DNA, the CDR3 is TGTGCCAGCACTTTTGGGTTGGTCGGGAACACTGAAGCTTTCTTT. Residues: CASTFGLVGNTEAFF.

This clonotype was detected many times. The chain is built from TRBV13 and TRBJ2-3; 10 bases agree with TRBD2. The germline gives CDR1 PRHDT, CDR2 FYEKMQ (reference sequence). The CDR3 spans 15 residues. Trimming removed 10 bases from V and 2 bases from J; junction bases left unmatched: 9. The CDR3 is CATTIAGGPTDTQYF. In DNA, the CDR3 is TGTGCCACCACCATAGCGGGGGGCCCCACAGATACGCAGTATTTT.

The chain is built from TRBV11-3 and TRBJ2-7; 12 bases align to TRBD1. Germline V gene sequence: CDR1 SGHNT, CDR2 YENEEA. The CDR3 contains 14 residues. The trim removed 5 bases at V and 9 bases at J, leaving 8 bases unmatched. The CDR3 sequence is CASSQGTGGRVQYF. The CDR3, as DNA: TGTGCCAGCAGCCAAGGGACAGGGGGCCGTGTGCAGTACTTC.

Comment on this clonotype: A much more abundant neighbour one base away suggests this may be a read error. This chain joins TRBV6-1 and TRBJ1-1; D not resolved. The CDR3 has 15 amino acids. Trimming pared 5 bases from V and 0 bases from J, leaving 13 bases between. CDR1 and CDR2 from the germline V gene are MNHNS and SASEGT. The CDR3 reads CASSPIPLMNTEAFF. The CDR3 DNA reads as TGTGCCAGCAGTCCCATCCCTTTAATGAACACTGAAGCTTTCTTT.

This clonotype was recorded at least ten times. J is TRBJ2-1 and V is TRBV7-2, with a possible D match to TRBD2 (5 bases). Germline CDR1 and CDR2: SGHTA and FQGNSA. Trimming took off 5 bases at V and 3 bases at J, with 11 bases between the two ends. This CDR3 is 14 amino acids long. The CDR3 is CASSLGLDYNEQFF. The CDR3 coding sequence is TGTGCCAGCAGCCTAGGACTGGACTACAATGAGCAGTTCTTC.

This clonotype was picked up many times. The rearrangement joins TRBV5-5 to TRBJ1-5, with D uncertain. CDR1 SGHKS and CDR2 YYEKEE come from the germline V gene (reference sequence). This CDR3 comprises 14 residues. Trimming cost V 0 bases and J 5 bases, with 9 bases left between them. CDR3 residues: CASSLDGLYQPQHF. CDR3 bases: TGTGCCAGCAGCTTGGACGGCCTCTATCAGCCCCAGCATTTT.

The chain is built from TRBV4-1 and TRBJ2-5, with 8 bases identical to TRBD1. From germline, CDR1 is MGHRA and CDR2 YSYEKL. The CDR3 spans 17 residues. Trimming at V came to 0 bases and at J to 4 bases, leaving 10 bases not matched to a gene. CDR3 DNA: TGCGCCAGCAGCCAAGATGGAGGACAGGGAAGCGGAGAGACCCAGTACTTC. This sequence encodes CASSQDGGQGSGETQYF.

This clonotype came up many times. V usage is TRBV5-1 and J usage is TRBJ2-3; D is possibly TRBD2 (6 bases). CDR1 and CDR2 (germline): SGHRS, YFSETQ. CDR3 size: 15 residues. Trimming cost V 2 bases and J 0 bases, with 10 bases left between them. CDR3 loop: CASSFGGTSTDTQYF. The DNA for the CDR3 is TGCGCCAGCAGCTTTGGGGGGACTAGCACAGATACGCAGTATTTT.

This clonotype was found many times. The chain is built from TRBV20-1 and TRBJ1-5; D unresolved. The germline gives CDR1 DFQATT, CDR2 SNEGSKA (reference sequence). V gave up 1 base and J gave up 4 bases, with 14 bases separating them. The CDR3 runs to 15 residues. Here the CDR3 DNA reads TGCAGTGCTAGAGTTTCGTACGGATCTAATCAGCCCCAGCATTTT. Protein: CSARVSYGSNQPQHF.

This clonotype was found a few times. The chain links TRBV20-1 to TRBJ1-5; D call uncertain. Germline loops: CDR1 DFQATT, CDR2 SNEGSKA (reference sequence). Trimming took off 0 bases at V and 6 bases at J, with 6 bases between the two ends. The CDR3 spans 12 residues. CDR3 residues: CSARDGSQPQHF. The DNA of the CDR3 is TGCAGTGCTAGAGATGGGTCTCAGCCCCAGCATTTT.

The V call is TRBV5-1, the J call TRBJ1-1, with a tentative D call TRBD1 (6 bases). The CDR3 extends over 14 amino acids. Trimming pared 5 bases from V and 4 bases from J, leaving 15 bases between. Germline CDR1 is SGHRS and CDR2 is YFSETQ. The CDR3 DNA reads TGCGCCAGCAGTAAACCAGGGGTTTCCACTGAAGCTTTCTTT. It yields the protein CASSKPGVSTEAFF.

V gene TRBV4-1 combines with J gene TRBJ2-7, with 9 bases aligning to TRBD1. Germline CDR1 reads MGHRA; CDR2 reads YSYEKL. V lost 0 bases and J lost 4; bases outside the gene matches: 4. This CDR3 has 15 amino acids. CDR3: CASSQDSGTGYEQYF. The CDR3 nucleotides are TGCGCCAGCAGCCAAGATTCCGGGACAGGGTACGAGCAGTACTTC.